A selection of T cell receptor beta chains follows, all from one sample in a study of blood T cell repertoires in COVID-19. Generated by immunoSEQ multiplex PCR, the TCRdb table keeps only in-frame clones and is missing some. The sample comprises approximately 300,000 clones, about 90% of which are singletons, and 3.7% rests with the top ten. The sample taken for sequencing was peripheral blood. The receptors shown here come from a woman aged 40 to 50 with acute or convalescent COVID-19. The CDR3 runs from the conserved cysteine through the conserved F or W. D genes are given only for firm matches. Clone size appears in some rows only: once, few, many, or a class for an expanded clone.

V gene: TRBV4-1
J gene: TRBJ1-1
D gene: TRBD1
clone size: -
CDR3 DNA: TGCGCCAGCAGCCACTTCCCGGGACAGGGTTTGAGGGGGACTGAAGCTTTCTTT
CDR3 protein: CASSHFPGQGLRGTEAFF

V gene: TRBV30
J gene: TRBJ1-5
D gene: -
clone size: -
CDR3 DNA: TGTGCCTGGAGTGAGGGGATCCAGATCAATCAGCCCCAGCATTTT
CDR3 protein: CAWSEGIQINQPQHF

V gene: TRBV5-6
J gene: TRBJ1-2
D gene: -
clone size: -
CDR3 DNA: TGTGCCAGCAGCTCGGACAGCTCATTCTACACCTTC
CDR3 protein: CASSSDSSFYTF

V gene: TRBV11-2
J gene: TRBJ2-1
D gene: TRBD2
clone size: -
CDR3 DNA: TGTGCCAGCAGAGAGGGGAAGGGAGGGTTCGATGAGCAGTTCTTC
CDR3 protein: CASREGKGGFDEQFF

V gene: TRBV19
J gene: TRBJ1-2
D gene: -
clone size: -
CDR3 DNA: TGTGCCAGTAGTCCTAGGACAGTGGGTAACTATGGCTACACCTTC
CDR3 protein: CASSPRTVGNYGYTF

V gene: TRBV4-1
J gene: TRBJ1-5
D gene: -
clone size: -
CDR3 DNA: TGCGCCAGCAGCCAAGGGGCAGGTAATCAGCCCCAGCATTTT
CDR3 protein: CASSQGAGNQPQHF

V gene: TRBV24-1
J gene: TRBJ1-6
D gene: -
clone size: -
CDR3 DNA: TGTGCCACCAGTGATCCCGGGGATAATTCACCCCTCCACTTT
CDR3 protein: CATSDPGDNSPLHF

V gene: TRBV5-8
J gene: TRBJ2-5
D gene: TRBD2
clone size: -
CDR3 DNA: TGTGCCAGCAGCGCCGGCGGGGGTTTGGGGGAAGAGACCCAGTACTTC
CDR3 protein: CASSAGGGLGEETQYF

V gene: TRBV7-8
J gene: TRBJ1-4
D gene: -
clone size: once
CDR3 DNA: TGTGCCAGCAGCTTAGGAGGGAAACTGTTTTTT
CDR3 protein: CASSLGGKLFF

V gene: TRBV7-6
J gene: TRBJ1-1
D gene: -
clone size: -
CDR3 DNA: TGTGCCAGCAGCCCGACAGGGAACACTGAAGCTTTCTTT
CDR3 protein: CASSPTGNTEAFF

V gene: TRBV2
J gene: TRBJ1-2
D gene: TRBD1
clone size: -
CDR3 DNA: TGTGCCAGCAGGGTGGGACAGGGCTATGGCTACACCTTC
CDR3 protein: CASRVGQGYGYTF

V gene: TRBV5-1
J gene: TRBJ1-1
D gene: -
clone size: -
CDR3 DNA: TGCGCCAGCAGCTTGGATCGGGCGGGGAACTCGTTCAAGGCTTTCTTT
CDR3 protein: CASSLDRAGNSFKAFF

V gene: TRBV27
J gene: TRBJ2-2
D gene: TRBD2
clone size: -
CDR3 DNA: TGTGCCAGCAGTTTAACTAGCGGTGCTACCGGGGAGCTGTTTTTT
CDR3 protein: CASSLTSGATGELFF

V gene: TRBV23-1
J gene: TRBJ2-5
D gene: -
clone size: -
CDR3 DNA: TGCGCCAGCAGTCCCACAGATAGGGAGAAGACCCAGTACTTC
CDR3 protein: CASSPTDREKTQYF

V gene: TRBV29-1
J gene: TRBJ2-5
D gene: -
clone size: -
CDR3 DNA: TGCAGCGCTGCGAGGAACCAAGAGACCCAGTACTTC
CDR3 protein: CSAARNQETQYF

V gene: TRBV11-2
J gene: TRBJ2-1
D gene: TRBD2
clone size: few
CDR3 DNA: TGTGCCAGCAGTTTAACGGGTCAAGATGGGACTAGAGGTGAGCAGTTCTTC
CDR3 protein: CASSLTGQDGTRGEQFF

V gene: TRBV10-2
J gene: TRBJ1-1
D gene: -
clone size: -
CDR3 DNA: TGCGCCAGCATAAGCCGTGACTTCTACACTGAAGCTTTCTTT
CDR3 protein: CASISRDFYTEAFF

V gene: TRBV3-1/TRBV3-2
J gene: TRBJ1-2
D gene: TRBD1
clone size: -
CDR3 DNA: TGTGCCAGCAGCCAAGTCCTGACAGGGATGGTTGCGGATGGCTACACCTTC
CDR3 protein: CASSQVLTGMVADGYTF

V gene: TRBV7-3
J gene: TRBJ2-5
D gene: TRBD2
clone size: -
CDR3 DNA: TGTGCCAGCAGTCGTTCTAGCGGGGGGTCACAAGAGACCCAGTACTTC
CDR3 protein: CASSRSSGGSQETQYF

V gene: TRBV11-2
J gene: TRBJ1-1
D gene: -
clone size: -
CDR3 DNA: TGTGCCAGCAGCATACTACAGGGTACTGAAGCTTTCTTT
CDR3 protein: CASSILQGTEAFF

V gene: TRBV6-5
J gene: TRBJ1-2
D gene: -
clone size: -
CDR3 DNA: TGTGCCAGCAGCCGCGACCGGACAGAGTATGGCTACACCTTC
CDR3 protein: CASSRDRTEYGYTF

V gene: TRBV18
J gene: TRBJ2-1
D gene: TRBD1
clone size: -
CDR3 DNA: TGTGCCAGCTCGCGGACAGGGGAAGGGTACAATGAGCAGTTCTTC
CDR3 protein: CASSRTGEGYNEQFF

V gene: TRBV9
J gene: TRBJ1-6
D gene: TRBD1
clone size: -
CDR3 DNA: TGTGCCAGCAGCCCCCCGACAGGGATCGGCAATTCACCCCTCCACTTT
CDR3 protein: CASSPPTGIGNSPLHF

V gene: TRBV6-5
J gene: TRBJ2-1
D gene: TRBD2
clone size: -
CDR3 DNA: TGTGCCAGCAGGACTCGCCCGGGACTAGCCTATGAGCAGTTCTTC
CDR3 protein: CASRTRPGLAYEQFF

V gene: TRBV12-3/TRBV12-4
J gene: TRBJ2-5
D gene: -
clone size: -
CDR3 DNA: TGTGCCAGCAGTCCGAGAGTATGGGAGACCCAGTACTTC
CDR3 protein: CASSPRVWETQYF

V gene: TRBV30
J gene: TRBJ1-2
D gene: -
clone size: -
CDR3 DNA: TGTGCCTGGAGTTTACGGGGGGAGGCTAACTATGGCTACACCTTC
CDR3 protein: CAWSLRGEANYGYTF

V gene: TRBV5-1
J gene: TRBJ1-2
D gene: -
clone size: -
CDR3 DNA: TGCGCCAGCAGCCGTATCGGACAGACTAACTATGGCTACACCTTC
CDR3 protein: CASSRIGQTNYGYTF

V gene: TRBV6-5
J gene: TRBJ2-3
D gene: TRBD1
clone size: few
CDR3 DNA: TGTGCCAGCAGTAGATTCGGGACAGCAACAGATACGCAGTATTTT
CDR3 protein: CASSRFGTATDTQYF

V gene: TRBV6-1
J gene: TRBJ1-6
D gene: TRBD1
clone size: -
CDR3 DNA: TGTGCCAGCAGTGAAAGGACAGGACTAAACTCACCCCTCCACTTT
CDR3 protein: CASSERTGLNSPLHF

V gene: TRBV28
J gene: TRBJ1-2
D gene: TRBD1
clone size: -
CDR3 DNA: TGTGCCAGCAGTTCGGGACAGGTCAACTATGGCTACACCTTC
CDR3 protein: CASSSGQVNYGYTF

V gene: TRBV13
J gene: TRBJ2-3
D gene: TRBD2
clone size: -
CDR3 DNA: TGTGCCAGCAGCTTAGTAGGCGGGGGGCCCACAGATACGCAGTATTTT
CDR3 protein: CASSLVGGGPTDTQYF

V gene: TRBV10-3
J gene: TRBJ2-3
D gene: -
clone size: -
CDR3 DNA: TGTGCCATCAGTGTCGGTTCGACAGCGAACACAGATACGCAGTATTTT
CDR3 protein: CAISVGSTANTDTQYF

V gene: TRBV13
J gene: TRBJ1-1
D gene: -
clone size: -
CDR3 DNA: TGTGCCAGCAGCGTCCCCGAAGAGGGGAACACTGAAGCTTTCTTT
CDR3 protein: CASSVPEEGNTEAFF

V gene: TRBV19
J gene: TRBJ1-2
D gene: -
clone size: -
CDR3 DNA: TGTGCCAGTTCCCTAGGACAGAACTATGGCTACACCTTC
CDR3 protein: CASSLGQNYGYTF

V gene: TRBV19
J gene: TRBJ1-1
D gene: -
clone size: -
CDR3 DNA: TGTGCCAGTAGTATAGCCGGGACATACAACACTGAAGCTTTCTTT
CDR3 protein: CASSIAGTYNTEAFF

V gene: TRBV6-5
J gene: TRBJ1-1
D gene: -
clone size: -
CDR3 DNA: TGTGCCAGCAGGCACCTTGAGGGTCACACTGAAGCTTTCTTT
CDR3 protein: CASRHLEGHTEAFF

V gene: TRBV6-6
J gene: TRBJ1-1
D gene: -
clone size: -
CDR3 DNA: TGTGCCAGCAGGCGGGTCCAGGGGTACACTGAAGCTTTCTTT
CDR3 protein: CASRRVQGYTEAFF

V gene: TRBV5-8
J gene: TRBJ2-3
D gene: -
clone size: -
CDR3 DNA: TGTGCCAGCAGCTTGCGGGCAGATACGCAGTATTTT
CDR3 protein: CASSLRADTQYF

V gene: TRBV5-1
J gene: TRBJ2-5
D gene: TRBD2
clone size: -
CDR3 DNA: TGCGCCAGCAGCTTGGCTGAGGCGGGGGGCGGAGAGACCCAGTACTTC
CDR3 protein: CASSLAEAGGGETQYF

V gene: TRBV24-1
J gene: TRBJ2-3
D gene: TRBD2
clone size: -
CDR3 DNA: TGTGCCACCGGACTAGCGGGGGGCAACACAGATACGCAGTATTTT
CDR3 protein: CATGLAGGNTDTQYF

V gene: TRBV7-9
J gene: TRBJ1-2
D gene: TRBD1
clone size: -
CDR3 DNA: TGTGCCAGCAGCTCAACCATGCTCCGTCGGGACAGGGGGCATGGCTACACCTTC
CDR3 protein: CASSSTMLRRDRGHGYTF

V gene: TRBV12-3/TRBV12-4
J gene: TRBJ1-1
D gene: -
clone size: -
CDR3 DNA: TGTGCCAGCAGTTTGGAGACAGATGGGGCTTTCTTT
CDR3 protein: CASSLETDGAFF

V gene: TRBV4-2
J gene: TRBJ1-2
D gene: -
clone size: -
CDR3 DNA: TGTGCCAGCAGCCAAGTCCAGGATTCTAACTATGGCTACACCTTC
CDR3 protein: CASSQVQDSNYGYTF

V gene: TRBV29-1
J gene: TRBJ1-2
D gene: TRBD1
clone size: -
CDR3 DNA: TGCAGCGTGCCGTGGACAGGGCTTGGCTACACCTTC
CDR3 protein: CSVPWTGLGYTF

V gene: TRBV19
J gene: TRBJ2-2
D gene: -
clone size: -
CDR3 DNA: TGTGCCAGTAGTGGCGGGGTAAACACCGGGGAGCTGTTTTTT
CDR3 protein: CASSGGVNTGELFF

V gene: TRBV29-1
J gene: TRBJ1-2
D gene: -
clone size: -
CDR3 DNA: TGCAGCGTTCCGGGGGACTATGGCTACACCTTC
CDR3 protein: CSVPGDYGYTF

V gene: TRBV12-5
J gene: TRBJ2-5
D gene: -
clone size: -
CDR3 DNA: TGTGCTAGTGGTTTCAGGGGTGCGGAGACCCAGTACTTC
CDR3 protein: CASGFRGAETQYF

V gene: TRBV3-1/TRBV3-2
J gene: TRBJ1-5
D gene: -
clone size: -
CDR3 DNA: TGTGCCAGCAGCCAAGAGTGGAAAGACAGAAGCAATCAGCCCCAGCATTTT
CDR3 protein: CASSQEWKDRSNQPQHF

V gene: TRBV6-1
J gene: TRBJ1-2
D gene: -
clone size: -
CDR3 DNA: TGTGCCAGCAGTGAAACAGGGCGTAACTATGGCTACACCTTC
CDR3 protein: CASSETGRNYGYTF

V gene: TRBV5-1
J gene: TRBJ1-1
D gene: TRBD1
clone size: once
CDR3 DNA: TGCGCCAGCAGCGGACAGGGGCGACCCACTGAAGCTTTCTTT
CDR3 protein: CASSGQGRPTEAFF

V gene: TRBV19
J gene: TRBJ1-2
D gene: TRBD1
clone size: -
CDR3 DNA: TGTGCCAGTAGTATAGGACAGGGCGGCCATGGCTACACCTTC
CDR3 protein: CASSIGQGGHGYTF

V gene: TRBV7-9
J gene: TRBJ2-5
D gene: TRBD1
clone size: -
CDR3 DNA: TGTGCCAGCAGCCCCGGGGCCCGGGACAGCCGACCCGGGTCCCAGTACTTC
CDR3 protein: CASSPGARDSRPGSQYF

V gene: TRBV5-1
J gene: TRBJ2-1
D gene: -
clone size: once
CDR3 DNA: TGCGCCAGCAGTGCTGACACGAGCTCCTACAATGAGCAGTTCTTC
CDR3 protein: CASSADTSSYNEQFF